These 2 T cell receptor beta chains were sequenced from one sample in a study of T cell changes during pregnancy in multiple sclerosis (dated by TCRdb to the late 2010s). Preparation of the library involved the immunoSEQ multiplex PCR assay. Sourced from immuneACCESS, this table was stored by TCRdb with only in-frame sequences that have V and J called. A share of the clones is absent; for the studies checked, an unresolved V gene accounts for under half, and the remainder has no known explanation. Here the sample has around 56,000 clones; about 90% occur a single time. Roughly 0.76% of the sample is taken by the ten largest. Specimen: CD4+ T cells from peripheral blood mononuclear cells, collected in the first trimester of pregnancy. These receptor sequences come from a female donor with multiple sclerosis, enrolled in a pregnancy study.

The V call is TRBV7-3, the J call TRBJ2-5; possible D gene TRBD2, 6 bases. This CDR3 region has 13 residues. The ends were cut back, 7 bases at V and 5 bases at J, with 14 bases in the middle. From germline, CDR1 is SGHTA and CDR2 FQGTGA. The CDR3: CASNQGGVETQYF. CDR3 coding DNA: TGTGCCAGCAACCAGGGAGGAGTGGAGACCCAGTACTTC.

V and J are TRBV7-6 and TRBJ2-2; 11 bases agree with TRBD2. V lost 5 bases, J lost 0 bases, and 8 bases stayed unmatched. The CDR3 has 18 residues. The germline gives CDR1 SGHVS, CDR2 FNYEAQ. The CDR3 DNA reads as TGTGCCAGCAGCCTCTATAGCGGGGGGGCCTCGAACACCGGGGAGCTGTTTTTT. Protein: CASSLYSGGASNTGELFF.